The T cell receptor beta chain described here comes from a study of blood T cell repertoires in COVID-19. V lost 2 bases to trimming and J lost 0 bases; unmatched junction nucleotides: 8. In germline, CDR1 is SGHRS, CDR2 YFSETQ. This CDR3 is built from 17 residues. Method: immunoSEQ multiplex PCR; TCRdb's copy keeps in-frame clones and lacks some. The data hold 180,000 or so clones, with 89% observed a single time. Residents of 24 US areas, aged roughly 18 to 89 years, made up the participants. Participants were placed into cohorts based on the clinical history they reported. The specimen sequenced was PBMCs or T cells enriched from blood (not recorded which). The V call is TRBV5-1, the J call TRBJ2-3; 8 nucleotides align to TRBD2. The TCR comes from a woman aged 35 to 49 with acute COVID-19. The CDR3 DNA follows: TGCGCCAGCAGCTTACAGCGGGGGACCTCTAGCACAGATACGCAGTATTTT. Translating it yields CASSLQRGTSSTDTQYF.